These 3 T cell receptor beta chains were sequenced from one sample in a study of T cells in Graves' hyperthyroidism and ophthalmopathy. TCR beta CDR3 sequences were amplified from RNA transcripts. During a first-round RT-PCR of the TCR CDR3, the HTBI primer set was used. TCRdb itself ran the multiplex PCR reads through MiXCR, one entry per CDR3 protein. The table has some 200,000 distinct CDR3 sequences, 15% to 20% seen once. The sample was blood. The origin of the receptors is a man in his fifties or sixties with Graves' hyperthyroidism.

A few counts support this clonotype. The rearrangement uses TRBV15 and TRBJ2-3; D is undetermined. V lost 0 bases, J lost 4 bases, and 8 bases lay in between. CDR1 and CDR2 (germline): LNHNV, YYDKDF (reference sequence). This CDR3 is 14 amino acids long. CDR3 residues: CATSRDPRADTQYF. CDR3 bases: TGTGCCACCAGCAGAGACCCACGGGCAGATACGCAGTATTTT.

In the case of this clonotype: This may stem from a read error, because a much larger clone lies one nucleotide away. In this CDR3 the conserved last residue, phenylalanine or tryptophan, is missing, so a read error is likely. The genes are TRBV5-1 and TRBJ2-7, with 8 bases fitting TRBD2. CDR1 and CDR2 from the germline V gene are SGHRS and YFSETQ. CDR3 length: 13 residues. V was clipped by 4 bases and J by 3 bases; unmatched bases: 3. CDR3 sequence: CASSQGLGYEQYL. DNA of the CDR3: TGCGCCAGCAGCCAGGGACTAGGCTACGAGCAGTACCTC.

V is TRBV7-8 and J is TRBJ2-5; no definite D call. V shed 5 bases and J shed 5 bases, with 15 bases lying between them. Germline CDR1 SGHVS, CDR2 FQNEAQ. CDR3 length: 14 residues. In DNA, the CDR3 is TGTGCCAGCAGCCGAAACGGGTACGGGGAGACCCAGTACTTC. It translates to CASSRNGYGETQYF.